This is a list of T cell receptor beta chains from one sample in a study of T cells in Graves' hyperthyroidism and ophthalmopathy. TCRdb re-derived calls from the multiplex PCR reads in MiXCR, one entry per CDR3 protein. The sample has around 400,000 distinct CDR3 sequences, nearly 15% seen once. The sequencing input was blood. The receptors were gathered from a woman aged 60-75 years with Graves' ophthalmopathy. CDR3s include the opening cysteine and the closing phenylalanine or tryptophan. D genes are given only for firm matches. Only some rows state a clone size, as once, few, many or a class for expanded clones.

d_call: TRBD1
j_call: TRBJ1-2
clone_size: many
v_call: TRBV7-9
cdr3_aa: CASTQTGSNYGYTF
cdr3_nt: TGTGCCAGCACCCAGACAGGGTCTAACTATGGCTACACCTTC

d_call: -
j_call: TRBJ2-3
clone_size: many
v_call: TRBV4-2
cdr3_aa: CASSQDTSKPDTQYF
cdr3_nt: TGTGCCAGCAGCCAAGACACTAGCAAGCCCGATACGCAGTATTTT

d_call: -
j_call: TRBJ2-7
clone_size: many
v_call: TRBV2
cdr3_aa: CASLRDFSYEQYF
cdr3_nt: TGTGCCAGCCTGAGGGACTTCTCCTACGAGCAGTACTTC

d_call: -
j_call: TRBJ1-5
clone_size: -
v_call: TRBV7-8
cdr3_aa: CASSSVGQVYQPQHF
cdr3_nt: TGTGCCAGCAGCTCGGTCGGACAAGTTTATCAGCCCCAGCATTTT

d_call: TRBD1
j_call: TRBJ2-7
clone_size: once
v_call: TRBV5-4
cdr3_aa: CASSFTGGYEQYF
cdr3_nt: TGTGCCAGCAGCTTTACAGGGGGCTACGAGCAGTACTTC

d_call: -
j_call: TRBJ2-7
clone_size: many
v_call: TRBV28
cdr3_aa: CASTSGQGLYEQYF
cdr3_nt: TGTGCCAGCACGTCGGGGCAGGGGCTATACGAGCAGTACTTC

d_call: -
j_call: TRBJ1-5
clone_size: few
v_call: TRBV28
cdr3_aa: CATSHPPRDQPQHF
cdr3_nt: TGTGCCACCTCCCATCCCCCGCGGGATCAGCCCCAGCATTTT

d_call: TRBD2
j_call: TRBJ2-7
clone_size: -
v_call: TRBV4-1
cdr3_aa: CASSQDPPSGGAYEQYF
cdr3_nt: TGCGCCAGCAGCCAAGACCCACCTAGCGGAGGGGCCTACGAGCAGTACTTC

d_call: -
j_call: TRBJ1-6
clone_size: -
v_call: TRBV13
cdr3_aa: CASSLGSRGSNSPLHF
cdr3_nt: TGTGCCAGCAGCTTAGGCTCCAGGGGAAGCAATTCACCCCTCCACTTT

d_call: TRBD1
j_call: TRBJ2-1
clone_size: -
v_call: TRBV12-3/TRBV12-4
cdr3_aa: CASSPRDRTYNEQFF
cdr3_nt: TGTGCCAGCAGTCCCCGGGACAGAACTTACAATGAGCAGTTCTTC

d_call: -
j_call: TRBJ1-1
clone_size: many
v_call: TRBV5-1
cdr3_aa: CASSLQGPRTEAFF
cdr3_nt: TGCGCCAGCAGCTTGCAGGGGCCCCGCACTGAAGCTTTCTTT

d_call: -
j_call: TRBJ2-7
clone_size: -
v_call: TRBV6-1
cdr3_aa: CASGKELNYEQYF
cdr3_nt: TGTGCCAGCGGAAAAGAGTTGAACTACGAGCAGTACTTC

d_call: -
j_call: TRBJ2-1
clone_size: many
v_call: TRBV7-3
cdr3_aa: CASSRQPQSSYNEQFF
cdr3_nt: TGTGCCAGCAGCAGACAGCCCCAGAGCTCCTACAATGAGCAGTTCTTC

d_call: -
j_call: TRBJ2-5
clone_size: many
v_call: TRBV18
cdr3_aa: CASSPSSQETQYF
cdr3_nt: TGTGCCAGCTCACCCTCGTCTCAAGAGACCCAGTACTTC

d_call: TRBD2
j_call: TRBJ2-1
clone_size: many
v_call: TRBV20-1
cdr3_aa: CGSTGTSGSTAHNEQFF
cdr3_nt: TGCGGGTCGACCGGGACTAGCGGGAGTACAGCTCACAATGAGCAGTTCTTC

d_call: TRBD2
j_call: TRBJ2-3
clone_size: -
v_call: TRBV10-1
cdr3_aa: CASSDLSGSSDTQYF
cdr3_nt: TGCGCCAGCAGTGATCTCAGCGGGAGTTCAGATACGCAGTATTTT

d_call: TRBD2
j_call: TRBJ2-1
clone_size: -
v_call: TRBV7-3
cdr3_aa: CASSLSTSGTGEQFF
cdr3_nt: TGTGCCAGCAGCTTATCCACTAGCGGGACGGGTGAGCAGTTCTTC

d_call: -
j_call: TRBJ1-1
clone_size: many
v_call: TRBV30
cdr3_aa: CAWRRTLYTEAFF
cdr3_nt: TGTGCCTGGAGGAGGACTCTTTACACTGAAGCTTTCTTT

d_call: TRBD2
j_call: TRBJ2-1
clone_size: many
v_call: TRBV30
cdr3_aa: CAWSETGGGNEQFF
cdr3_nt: TGTGCCTGGAGTGAAACGGGAGGGGGCAATGAGCAGTTCTTC

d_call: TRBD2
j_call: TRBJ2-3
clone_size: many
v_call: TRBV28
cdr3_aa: CASSSAGTSEGSPTDTQYF
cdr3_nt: TGTGCCAGCAGTTCAGCCGGGACTAGCGAGGGGAGCCCCACAGATACGCAGTATTTT

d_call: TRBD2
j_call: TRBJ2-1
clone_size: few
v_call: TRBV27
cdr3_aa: CASDLSGSPYNEQFF
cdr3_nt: TGTGCCAGCGACCTGAGCGGGAGTCCCTACAATGAGCAGTTCTTC

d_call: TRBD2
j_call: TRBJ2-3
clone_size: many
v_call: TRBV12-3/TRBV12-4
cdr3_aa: CASSFRGAGPGGTQYF
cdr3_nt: TGTGCCAGCAGTTTCCGAGGAGCGGGGCCCGGTGGTACGCAGTATTTT

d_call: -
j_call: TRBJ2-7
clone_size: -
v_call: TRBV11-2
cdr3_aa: CASSFGTVSSYEQYF
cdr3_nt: TGTGCCAGCAGCTTCGGGACGGTGAGCTCCTACGAGCAGTACTTC

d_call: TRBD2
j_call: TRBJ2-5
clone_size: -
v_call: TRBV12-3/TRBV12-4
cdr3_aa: CASSTTTGLGTQYF
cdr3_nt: TGTGCCAGCAGCACAACAACGGGACTAGGGACCCAGTACTTC

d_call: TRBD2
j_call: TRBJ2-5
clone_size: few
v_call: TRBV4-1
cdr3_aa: CASRRLAGGKETQYF
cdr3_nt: TGCGCCAGCAGGAGACTAGCGGGAGGGAAAGAGACCCAGTACTTC

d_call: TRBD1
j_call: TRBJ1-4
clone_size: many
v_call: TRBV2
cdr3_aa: CALEGAGTEKLFF
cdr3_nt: TGTGCCCTCGAGGGGGCAGGGACGGAAAAACTGTTTTTT

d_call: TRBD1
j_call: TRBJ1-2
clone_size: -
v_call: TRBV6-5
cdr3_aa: CASSYSDRAGGYTF
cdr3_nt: TGTGCCAGCAGTTACTCGGACAGGGCTGGTGGCTACACCTTC

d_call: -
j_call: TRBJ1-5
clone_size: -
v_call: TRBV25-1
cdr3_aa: CASSEGHRISSDQPQHF
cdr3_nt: TGTGCCAGCAGTGAAGGCCACCGGATTTCCAGCGATCAGCCCCAGCATTTT

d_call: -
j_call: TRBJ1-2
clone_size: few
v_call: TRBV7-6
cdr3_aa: CASSLSPGGGSISGYTF
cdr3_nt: TGTGCCAGCAGCTTATCGCCGGGCGGGGGATCTATCTCTGGCTACACCTTC

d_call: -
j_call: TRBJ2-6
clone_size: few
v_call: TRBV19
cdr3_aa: CASSSGALSGANVLTF
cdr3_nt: TGTGCCAGTAGTTCAGGGGCTTTATCTGGGGCCAACGTCCTGACTTTC

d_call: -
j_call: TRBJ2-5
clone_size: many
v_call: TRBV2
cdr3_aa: CASIKDTQETQYF
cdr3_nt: TGTGCCAGCATAAAGGACACCCAAGAGACCCAGTACTTC

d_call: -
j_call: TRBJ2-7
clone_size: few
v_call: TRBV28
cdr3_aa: CASFGLYPSYEQYF
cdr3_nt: TGTGCCAGCTTCGGACTCTACCCATCCTACGAGCAGTACTTC

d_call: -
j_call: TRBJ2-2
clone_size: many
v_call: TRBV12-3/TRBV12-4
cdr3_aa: CASNLNTGELFF
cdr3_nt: TGTGCCAGCAATCTGAACACCGGGGAGCTGTTTTTT

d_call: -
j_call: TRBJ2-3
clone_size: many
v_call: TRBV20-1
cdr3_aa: CSARGGLASTDTQYF
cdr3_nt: TGCAGTGCTAGAGGGGGACTCGCTAGCACAGATACGCAGTATTTT

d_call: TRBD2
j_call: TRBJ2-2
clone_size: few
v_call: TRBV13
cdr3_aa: CASSTYILAGRNTGELFF
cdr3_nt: TGTGCCAGCTCCACCTACATCTTAGCGGGACGGAACACCGGGGAGCTGTTTTTT